The source of this T cell receptor beta chain is a study of PD-1 blockade in classical Hodgkin lymphoma. Study-level findings and limits: At baseline, newly diagnosed patients reportedly showed less TCR diversity than healthy donors.

Notes on this clone: The antigen is unknown.

From germline, CDR1 is MNHNS and CDR2 SASEGT. Losses at the gene ends were 6 bases for V and 6 bases for J; bases not matched to a gene: 4. The CDR3 covers 14 residues. Time point noted: newly diagnosed, previously untreated cHL patient sample. Measured with immunoSEQ multiplex PCR; TCRdb has only the in-frame clones, and not every one. The sample lists over 15,000 clones, around 90% seen once, with about 7% in the top ten. The clonotype comes from a human donor with classical Hodgkin lymphoma. This rearrangement joins TRBV6-1 to TRBJ2-1; 11 bases are a match to TRBD1. Sequenced: peripheral blood mononuclear cells (PBMCs). For the CDR3, the DNA is TGTGCCAGCAGACCCGGGACAGGGGGCAATGAGCAGTTCTTC. This codes for CASRPGTGGNEQFF.